This TCR beta chain was captured in a study of cytomegalovirus exposure and HLA in healthy donors. With 60 Vbeta and 13 Jbeta primers, the PCR was carried out. Sequenced by immunoSEQ multiplex PCR; TCRdb stores in-frame clones only, minus some. The sample comprises 80,000 to 100,000 clones, 70% to 75% of which are singletons, and over 3% rests with the top ten. J was trimmed by 3 bases and V by 4 bases; bases with no gene match: 8. Germline V CDR1 and CDR2: SGHTA, FQGNSA. This CDR3 has 16 residues. The V and J genes are TRBV7-2 and TRBJ1-5; 8 bases are shared with TRBD1. The specimen was PBMCs. This clonotype was obtained from a man aged 35-49 years in good health and CMV-seronegative. CDR3 in DNA: TGTGCCAGCAGCTCAAGGGGGACAGGCCTCAATCAGCCCCAGCATTTT. Amino acid sequence: CASSSRGTGLNQPQHF.